Below, one T cell receptor (beta chain) is given with its context. This specimen belongs to a study of follicular helper T cells after annual influenza vaccination. Overall study context: Some donors were sampled over the 2013-2014, 2014-2015 and 2015-2016 vaccinations.

The protocol was immunoSEQ multiplex PCR, while the TCRdb copy is restricted to in-frame clones and leaves out a portion. The repertoire holds roughly 14,000 clones, approximately 78% seen once, with 0.4% to 0.55% in the top ten. The junction had 18 bases not matched to a gene; V was cut back by 8 bases and J by 7 bases. The length of the CDR3 is 17 residues. Germline V lookup: CDR1 LNHNV, CDR2 YYDKDF (reference sequence). The sample's time point: 2014-2015 season, pre-vaccination. Adults were given seasonal inactivated influenza vaccine, and blood CD4 subsets were sorted before and after vaccination.

V gene TRBV15 combines with J gene TRBJ2-1, with 9 bases identical to TRBD1. The sequence came from an adult who received the influenza vaccine. Source: CXCR5- memory CD4+ T cells sorted from blood, taken on the day of influenza vaccination. This chain's CDR3 is CATGVPGQGGARNEQFF. As DNA, the CDR3 is TGTGCCACCGGCGTCCCGGGACAGGGAGGCGCTAGGAATGAGCAGTTCTTC.